Listed here are 23 T cell receptor beta chains from one sample, sequenced in a study of post-analysis software for immune sequencing data. Unique molecular identifiers featured in each of the TCR beta cDNA libraries. TCRdb fed the PCR reads into MiXCR, producing one record per CDR3 protein. The sample includes about half a million distinct CDR3 sequences, roughly 45% of them seen just once. Study-level results: The study found TRBV5-6, TRBV5-1 and TRBV20-1 among four to six TRBV segments more frequent in patients than controls.

No antigen is known for these receptors. The sequenced sample consisted of blood. These receptors were taken from a girl between 5 and 17 years old with multiple sclerosis.

The gene calls are TRBV29-1 and TRBJ2-5; no reliable D call. This CDR3 has 12 residues. V was trimmed by 2 bases and J by 2 bases, leaving 6 bases between them. Germline V lookup: CDR1 SQVTM, CDR2 ANQGSEA. The CDR3 DNA sequence: TGCAGCGTTGAAACAGAACAAGAGACCCAGTACTTC. Amino acids: CSVETEQETQYF.

This clonotype showed up just a few times. V gene TRBV18 combines with J gene TRBJ2-7; D may be TRBD1 (6 bases). The CDR3 has 15 residues. The germline gives CDR1 KGHSH, CDR2 LQKENI. V was cut by 2 bases and J by 1 base, with 12 bases left in between. CDR3 nucleotides: TGTGCCAGCTCACCAGCCAGCAGGGGTTCCTACGAGCAGTACTTC. Residues: CASSPASRGSYEQYF. Full variable domain (remainder filled in from reference TRBV18 and TRBJ2-7): NAGVMQNPRHLVRRRGQEARLRCSPMKGHSHVYWYRQLPEEGLKFMVYLQKENIIDESGMPKERFSAEFPKEGPSILRIQQVVRGDSAAYFCASSPASRGSYEQYFGPGTRLTVT.

This chain uses TRBV2 with TRBJ2-6; 10 bases are shared with TRBD2. Germline CDR1 and CDR2: SNHLY and FYNNEI. V shed 7 bases, J shed 0 bases, and the junction held 6 bases outside the gene matches. The CDR3 contains 17 residues. CDR3 residues: CASKGTSVFSGANVLTF. The CDR3 DNA follows: TGTGCCAGCAAGGGGACTAGCGTCTTCTCTGGGGCCAACGTCCTGACTTTC.

This chain links TRBV7-8 with TRBJ2-1; TRBD2 aligns across 14 bases. The CDR3 loop spans 19 amino acids. From germline, CDR1 is SGHVS and CDR2 FQNEAQ. V shed 5 bases, J shed 7 bases, and the junction held 16 bases outside the gene matches. CDR3 amino acids: CASSKVVRLGLAGVNEQFF. CDR3 nucleotide sequence: TGTGCCAGCAGCAAAGTGGTCCGATTGGGACTAGCGGGAGTAAATGAGCAGTTCTTC. Looking up the rest from reference TRBV7-8 and TRBJ2-1 gives the full variable domain: GAGVSQSPRYKVAKRGQDVALRCDPISGHVSLFWYQQALGQGPEFLTYFQNEAQLDKSGLPSDRFFAERPEGSVSTLKIQRTQQEDSAVYLCASSKVVRLGLAGVNEQFFGPGTRLTVL.

CDR3 amino acids: CSVAASTDTQYF. In nucleotides, the CDR3 is TGCAGCGTTGCGGCTAGCACAGATACGCAGTATTTT. The chain combines TRBV29-1 with TRBJ2-3; D is unclear. Per germline, CDR1 SQVTM and CDR2 ANQGSEA. V was clipped by 4 bases and J by 0 bases, with 5 bases between them. The CDR3 length is 12 residues.

V is TRBV29-1 and J is TRBJ2-1, with TRBD1 matching 10 bases. The CDR3 loop spans 16 amino acids. Losses at the gene ends were 0 bases for V and 6 bases for J; bases not matched to a gene: 8. Germline V gene sequence: CDR1 SQVTM, CDR2 ANQGSEA. The CDR3 DNA is TGCAGCGTTGAAGATGAGTCGACAGGGGGCATCAATGAGCAGTTCTTC. Its translation is CSVEDESTGGINEQFF.

This clonotype occurred a few times. The chain is built from TRBV4-1 and TRBJ2-7; 8 bases map to TRBD2. From germline, CDR1 is MGHRA and CDR2 YSYEKL. The CDR3 sequence is 17 residues long. Unmatched junction bases numbered 19, after V lost 8 bases and J lost 4 bases. Written as DNA, the CDR3 is TGCGCCAGCGGCCCAGACCGATTCGCGGGAGGAATGTACGAGCAGTACTTC. Protein: CASGPDRFAGGMYEQYF.

This clonotype has only a few counts. This chain connects TRBV6-5 to TRBJ2-5, with unresolved D. The germline gives CDR1 MNHEY, CDR2 SVGAGI. The CDR3 runs to 11 residues. V lost 6 bases, J lost 2 bases, and 4 bases lay in between. The CDR3 reads CASRLQETQYF. CDR3 in DNA: TGTGCCAGCAGGCTTCAAGAGACCCAGTACTTC.

V and J are TRBV11-1 and TRBJ2-7, with D perhaps TRBD1 (6 bases). Germline loops: CDR1 SGHAT, CDR2 FQDESV (reference sequence). The CDR3 runs 15 residues. Trimming removed 5 bases at V and 3 bases at J, with 17 bases between. The CDR3 bases are TGTGCCAGCAGCCCTAGCCCGGACAGTAGCTACGAGCAGTACTTC. Encoded protein: CASSPSPDSSYEQYF.

The CDR3 region is CASTPGRLANYGYTF. The CDR3 DNA sequence: TGTGCCAGCACCCCGGGGAGGTTAGCTAACTATGGCTACACCTTC. This chain links TRBV27 with TRBJ1-2; no clear D. V lost 7 bases to trimming and J lost 0 bases, with 15 bases between them. The CDR3 contains 15 residues. Per germline, CDR1 MNHEY and CDR2 SMNVEV (reference sequence).

The rearrangement joins TRBV29-1 to TRBJ1-2; no firm D call. The germline gives CDR1 SQVTM, CDR2 ANQGSEA. Trimming stripped 3 bases from V and 2 bases from J, with 4 bases between. The CDR3 sequence is 11 residues long. CDR3 DNA sequence: TGCAGCGTTGACAGCAACTATGGCTACACCTTC. This gives the protein CSVDSNYGYTF.

This clonotype has a handful of counts. V and J are TRBV9 and TRBJ2-1, with D possibly being TRBD2 (6 bases). The germline V gene has CDR1 SGDLS and CDR2 YYNGEE. V was clipped by 3 bases and J by 0 bases, with 16 bases between them. The CDR3 totals 17 residues. The DNA of the CDR3 is TGTGCCAGCAGCGCGGGAGAGGGGACCAGCTCCTACAATGAGCAGTTCTTC. It translates to CASSAGEGTSSYNEQFF. Filled out from reference TRBV9 and TRBJ2-1, the complete variable domain reads DSGVTQTPKHLITATGQRVTLRCSPRSGDLSVYWYQQSLDQGLQFLIQYYNGEERAKGNILERFSAQQFPDLHSELNLSSLELGDSALYFCASSAGEGTSSYNEQFFGPGTRLTVL.

This clonotype was recorded only once. This rearrangement joins TRBV7-2 to TRBJ2-1, with D maybe TRBD2 (6 bases). The germline V and J ends were trimmed by 2 bases and 4 bases, with 15 bases remaining between them. CDR1 and CDR2 (germline): SGHTA, FQGNSA. The CDR3 length is 16 residues. The CDR3 reads CASSLSVADPYNEQFF. As DNA, the CDR3 is TGTGCCAGCAGCTTATCGGTAGCGGACCCGTACAATGAGCAGTTCTTC.

Ten or more counts support this clonotype. The chain links TRBV29-1 to TRBJ1-2; 7 bases line up with TRBD1. Germline assignment: CDR1 SQVTM and CDR2 ANQGSEA. CDR3 length equals 14 residues. V trimming: 0 bases; J trimming: 3 bases; junction bases outside the gene matches: 4. As DNA, the CDR3 is TGCAGCGTTGAAGAACCCGGACAGGACTATGGCTACACCTTC. Amino acids: CSVEEPGQDYGYTF.

The rearrangement uses TRBV20-1 and TRBJ1-2; 7 nucleotides agree with TRBD1. Germline assignment: CDR1 DFQATT and CDR2 SNEGSKA (reference sequence). Germline trimming cut 3 bases from V and 6 bases from J; bases unmatched to any gene: 10. CDR3 size: 14 residues. The CDR3 DNA is TGCAGTGCTAGCAGCCTAACAGGGGCTAATGGCTACACCTTC. Translation: CSASSLTGANGYTF.

The V gene is TRBV28, the J gene TRBJ2-5, with D hard to call. The DNA end lines up better with TRBJ2-7; the J call may be wrong. The CDR3 length is 13 residues. The V gene's germline CDR1 is MDHEN and CDR2 SYDVKM. Here the CDR3 reads CASRPSLGYEQYF. The CDR3 nucleotides read TGTGCCAGCAGACCCTCATTGGGCTACGAGCAGTACTTC.

CDR3 residues: CASGLRTGRNSYEQYF. The DNA of the CDR3 is TGCGCCAGCGGCCTGAGGACAGGGAGGAACTCCTACGAGCAGTACTTC. The genes are TRBV5-1 and TRBJ2-7; 8 nucleotides align to TRBD1. V gave up 7 bases and J gave up 0 bases; unmatched junction bases: 12. Germline loops: CDR1 SGHRS, CDR2 YFSETQ. This CDR3 is 16 amino acids long. Combining the CDR3 with reference TRBV5-1 and TRBJ2-7 gives the whole variable domain KAGVTQTPRYLIKTRGQQVTLSCSPISGHRSVSWYQQTPGQGLQFLFEYFSETQRNKGNFPGRFSGRQFSNSRSEMNVSTLELGDSALYLCASGLRTGRNSYEQYFGPGTRLTVT.

The J gene is TRBJ2-7, the V gene TRBV12-3 or TRBV12-4; either TRBD1 or TRBD2 may supply D (5 bases each). The CDR3 loop spans 15 amino acids. Trimming shortened V by 4 bases and J by 0 bases, and 13 bases separated the two germline ends. CDR3 sequence reads: CASSSGTRSSYEQYF. CDR3 sequence (DNA): TGTGCCAGCAGTTCCGGGACCAGGAGCTCCTACGAGCAGTACTTC.

This clonotype was seen more than once but under ten times. This sequence joins TRBV28 and TRBJ2-1; 8 bases map to TRBD2. CDR1 and CDR2 (germline): MDHEN, SYDVKM. This CDR3 contains 16 residues. The junction had 10 bases not matched to a gene; V was cut back by 9 bases and J by 0 bases. Here the CDR3 reads CASRGWREASYNEQFF. The CDR3 DNA reads as TGTGCCAGTAGAGGGTGGCGGGAGGCCTCCTACAATGAGCAGTTCTTC.

The genes are TRBV4-1 and TRBJ2-7; 7 nucleotides line up with TRBD2. V was pared by 0 bases and J by 3 bases, with 8 bases of the junction left unmatched. Germline CDR1 is MGHRA and CDR2 is YSYEKL. CDR3 size: 16 residues. CDR3 nucleotide sequence: TGCGCCAGCAGCCAAGAGGCCGGGGGGAGACGCTACGAGCAGTACTTC. This codes for CASSQEAGGRRYEQYF.

The chain carries TRBV7-3 and TRBJ2-4; 8 nucleotides agree with TRBD1. The DNA end lines up better with TRBJ2-7; the J call may be wrong. Germline V lookup: CDR1 SGHTA, CDR2 FQGTGA. This CDR3 spans 15 amino acids. CDR3 sequence: CASSPSGTGRYEQYF. CDR3 DNA sequence: TGTGCCAGCAGCCCATCCGGGACAGGAAGATACGAGCAGTACTTC.

The rearrangement links TRBV12-3 or TRBV12-4 to TRBJ1-6; a possible D gene is TRBD1 (6 bases). The CDR3 length is 14 residues. V lost 4 bases, J lost 7 bases, and 11 bases lay in between. CDR3 sequence reads: CASSSQGPNSPLHF. The CDR3 nucleotides read TGTGCCAGCAGTTCGCAGGGGCCAAATTCACCCCTCCACTTT.

This clonotype has more than one count but fewer than ten. V is TRBV28 and J is TRBJ2-1; 13 bases agree with TRBD2. Germline lookup yields CDR1 MDHEN and CDR2 SYDVKM. Trimming took 2 bases from V and 5 from J; bases not matched to a gene: 12. The CDR3 is 19 amino acids. The DNA for the CDR3 is TGTGCCAGCAGTTTAAGACCGCGACTAGCGGGAGGTCTAAACAATGAGCAGTTCTTC. Protein product: CASSLRPRLAGGLNNEQFF.